The rows below give T cell receptor beta chains drawn from one sample of a study of regulatory T cells in long-lasting Graves disease. One entry per CDR3 protein results from TCRdb running MiXCR on the multiplex PCR reads. The sample carries roughly 320,000 distinct CDR3 sequences, over 15% recorded once. In addition, the sample was reused for a study of T cells in Graves' hyperthyroidism and ophthalmopathy.

Sequencing was performed on peripheral blood mononuclear cells (PBMCs), taken at new diagnosis, from a patient treated with antithyroid drugs. The receptor source for this set is a middle-aged man with Graves disease. CDR3s leave out the opening cysteine and the closing phenylalanine or tryptophan. Fields, in order: CDR3 protein, CDR3 length, D gene, J gene, V gene, clone size. A D gene is named only where the DNA matches it firmly. Only some rows state a clone size, as once, few, many or a class for expanded clones.

CDR3aa: ASSQVRRPGTEAF; len: 13; d_gene: -; j_gene: TRBJ1-1; v_gene: TRBV14; abundance: -
CDR3aa: ASSQDSDRPQH; len: 11; d_gene: -; j_gene: TRBJ1-5; v_gene: TRBV4-2; abundance: many
CDR3aa: ASKGARMNTEAF; len: 12; d_gene: -; j_gene: TRBJ1-1; v_gene: TRBV7-2; abundance: many
CDR3aa: ASSPSGLSGELF; len: 12; d_gene: -; j_gene: TRBJ2-2; v_gene: TRBV7-2; abundance: many
CDR3aa: ASSLRIGTGNYEQY; len: 14; d_gene: TRBD1; j_gene: TRBJ2-7; v_gene: TRBV7-8; abundance: -
CDR3aa: SAIAGARTDTQY; len: 12; d_gene: TRBD2; j_gene: TRBJ2-3; v_gene: TRBV20-1; abundance: many
CDR3aa: ASIFSSGGGTGELF; len: 14; d_gene: -; j_gene: TRBJ2-2; v_gene: TRBV28; abundance: many
CDR3aa: ASSNKRGAYNEQF; len: 13; d_gene: TRBD2; j_gene: TRBJ2-1; v_gene: TRBV18; abundance: many
CDR3aa: ASSAHGFLIEQY; len: 12; d_gene: -; j_gene: TRBJ2-7; v_gene: TRBV28; abundance: many
CDR3aa: SAATPGLAGAPGETQY; len: 16; d_gene: TRBD2; j_gene: TRBJ2-5; v_gene: TRBV20-1; abundance: many
CDR3aa: ASSLATGAEQY; len: 11; d_gene: TRBD1; j_gene: TRBJ2-7; v_gene: TRBV7-8; abundance: once
CDR3aa: ASSLVPRDFATNEKLF; len: 16; d_gene: -; j_gene: TRBJ1-4; v_gene: TRBV7-8; abundance: -
CDR3aa: ASSKDGYRDNVF; len: 12; d_gene: -; j_gene: TRBJ1-4; v_gene: TRBV19; abundance: -
CDR3aa: ASSQNTGGDTDTQY; len: 14; d_gene: TRBD2; j_gene: TRBJ2-3; v_gene: TRBV11-2; abundance: -
CDR3aa: ASMGANYGYT; len: 10; d_gene: -; j_gene: TRBJ1-2; v_gene: TRBV5-1; abundance: many
CDR3aa: ASSYRQGAVGELF; len: 13; d_gene: TRBD1; j_gene: TRBJ2-2; v_gene: TRBV7-2; abundance: -
CDR3aa: ASSFRLAGGHIYNEQF; len: 16; d_gene: TRBD2; j_gene: TRBJ2-1; v_gene: TRBV4-1; abundance: few
CDR3aa: ASSLDLALEETQY; len: 13; d_gene: -; j_gene: TRBJ2-5; v_gene: TRBV5-6; abundance: many
CDR3aa: ASRAGTSGGLQEAQY; len: 15; d_gene: TRBD2; j_gene: TRBJ2-5; v_gene: TRBV2; abundance: few
CDR3aa: ASSPRLGGGTDTQY; len: 14; d_gene: -; j_gene: TRBJ2-3; v_gene: TRBV18; abundance: many
CDR3aa: ASSWGPANTGELF; len: 13; d_gene: -; j_gene: TRBJ2-2; v_gene: TRBV5-1; abundance: -
CDR3aa: ASSRVGQPNTEAF; len: 13; d_gene: -; j_gene: TRBJ1-1; v_gene: TRBV6-1; abundance: many
CDR3aa: ASSRRTGGAGELF; len: 13; d_gene: -; j_gene: TRBJ2-2; v_gene: TRBV7-2; abundance: -
CDR3aa: ASSLLQSSGANVLT; len: 14; d_gene: -; j_gene: TRBJ2-6; v_gene: TRBV5-1; abundance: many
CDR3aa: SATRDVQQGYT; len: 11; d_gene: -; j_gene: TRBJ1-2; v_gene: TRBV20-1; abundance: few
CDR3aa: ASRVGPGTGELF; len: 12; d_gene: -; j_gene: TRBJ2-2; v_gene: TRBV19; abundance: -
CDR3aa: ASSPFPQGRRSSYEQY; len: 16; d_gene: -; j_gene: TRBJ2-7; v_gene: TRBV11-2; abundance: many
CDR3aa: SSRAGGEQF; len: 9; d_gene: TRBD2; j_gene: TRBJ2-1; v_gene: TRBV20-1; abundance: many
CDR3aa: ASSQDRGVGEQY; len: 12; d_gene: TRBD1; j_gene: TRBJ2-7; v_gene: TRBV18; abundance: many
CDR3aa: ASSDRDGGTTQY; len: 12; d_gene: -; j_gene: TRBJ2-5; v_gene: TRBV6-1; abundance: many
CDR3aa: ASRIAGGAPGYEQY; len: 14; d_gene: -; j_gene: TRBJ2-7; v_gene: TRBV7-2; abundance: -
CDR3aa: ASSLNRQALNTEAF; len: 14; d_gene: -; j_gene: TRBJ1-1; v_gene: TRBV7-2; abundance: many
CDR3aa: ASIAGGAGQY; len: 10; d_gene: TRBD1; j_gene: TRBJ2-3; v_gene: TRBV2; abundance: -
CDR3aa: ASSFDSGYGNTIY; len: 13; d_gene: -; j_gene: TRBJ1-3; v_gene: TRBV5-1; abundance: many
CDR3aa: AISESGQGAGGYGYT; len: 15; d_gene: TRBD1; j_gene: TRBJ1-2; v_gene: TRBV10-3; abundance: -
CDR3aa: AWSRTRGQF; len: 9; d_gene: TRBD2; j_gene: TRBJ2-1; v_gene: TRBV30; abundance: -
CDR3aa: ASSLTQPQETQY; len: 12; d_gene: -; j_gene: TRBJ2-5; v_gene: TRBV5-1; abundance: once
CDR3aa: ASSLDPGQGWDQPQH; len: 15; d_gene: TRBD1; j_gene: TRBJ1-5; v_gene: TRBV28; abundance: many
CDR3aa: ASSRSGTGGSSPLH; len: 14; d_gene: TRBD1; j_gene: TRBJ1-6; v_gene: TRBV12-3/TRBV12-4; abundance: few
CDR3aa: ASRAKPGQGNQPQH; len: 14; d_gene: TRBD1; j_gene: TRBJ1-5; v_gene: TRBV2; abundance: many
CDR3aa: ASSQENVPMRGYT; len: 13; d_gene: -; j_gene: TRBJ1-2; v_gene: TRBV14; abundance: -
CDR3aa: ASSLVAGGGNEQF; len: 13; d_gene: TRBD1; j_gene: TRBJ2-1; v_gene: TRBV5-1; abundance: many
CDR3aa: ASSRRLAGGSDEQY; len: 14; d_gene: TRBD2; j_gene: TRBJ2-7; v_gene: TRBV18; abundance: few
CDR3aa: ASSLISVQETQY; len: 12; d_gene: -; j_gene: TRBJ2-5; v_gene: TRBV5-1; abundance: few
CDR3aa: ASRPDRINTGELF; len: 13; d_gene: -; j_gene: TRBJ2-2; v_gene: TRBV2; abundance: few
CDR3aa: ASSVSRGGTGELF; len: 13; d_gene: -; j_gene: TRBJ2-2; v_gene: TRBV9; abundance: few
CDR3aa: AGSLGGSGANVLT; len: 13; d_gene: TRBD2; j_gene: TRBJ2-6; v_gene: TRBV5-1; abundance: -
CDR3aa: ASSEYLGQAVYQPQH; len: 15; d_gene: TRBD1; j_gene: TRBJ1-5; v_gene: TRBV6-1; abundance: many
CDR3aa: ATSRGRGRTF; len: 10; d_gene: -; j_gene: TRBJ1-1; v_gene: TRBV15; abundance: few
CDR3aa: ASRSEGTGGAPRRQTQY; len: 17; d_gene: TRBD1; j_gene: TRBJ2-5; v_gene: TRBV5-4; abundance: -